Listed here are 13 T cell receptor beta chains from one sample, sequenced in a study of cytomegalovirus exposure and HLA in healthy donors. PCR primers comprised 60 Vbeta and 13 Jbeta primers. TCRdb's table, derived via immunoSEQ multiplex PCR, lists solely in-frame clones and lacks some. This table holds about 140,000 clones, 88% found once. The sample comprised PBMCs. The receptors originated from a woman aged 40 to 55 in good health and CMV-seronegative.

This clone appeared a few times. The V call is TRBV5-1, the J call TRBJ2-7; TRBD1 agrees at 10 bases. Germline trimming cut 4 bases from V and 6 bases from J; bases unmatched to any gene: 10. Germline CDR1 reads SGHRS; CDR2 reads YFSETQ. There are 15 residues in the CDR3. The chain's CDR3 is CASSGRTGQGIEQYF. CDR3 nucleotides: TGCGCCAGCAGCGGGCGCACGGGACAGGGGATCGAGCAGTACTTC.

The genes are TRBV9 and TRBJ2-5; tentative D call: TRBD1 (6 bases). The V and J ends lost 4 bases and 3 bases respectively, with 7 bases between them. The length of the CDR3 is 12 residues. From germline, CDR1 is SGDLS and CDR2 YYNGEE. The CDR3 loop reads CASSNREETQYF. In nucleotides, the CDR3 is TGTGCCAGCAGCAACAGGGAAGAGACCCAGTACTTC.

The J gene is TRBJ2-4, the V gene TRBV6-5, with 8 nucleotides matching TRBD1. Germline-derived CDR1 and CDR2 are MNHEY and SVGAGI. There are 15 residues in the CDR3. The junction had 6 bases not matched to a gene; V was cut back by 2 bases and J by 6 bases. The CDR3 region is CASSYDRGTLNIQYF. The CDR3 region has the DNA TGTGCCAGCAGTTACGACAGGGGTACCCTAAACATTCAGTACTTC.

The genes are TRBV28 and TRBJ2-7; tentative D call: TRBD2 (6 bases). V lost 10 bases to trimming and J lost 3 bases, with 13 bases between them. CDR1 is MDHEN and CDR2 is SYDVKM in the germline V gene. The CDR3 totals 12 residues. The CDR3 here is CATRLGDYEQYF. The CDR3 coding sequence is TGTGCCACAAGACTAGGGGACTACGAGCAGTACTTC. Full variable domain (missing parts from reference TRBV28 and TRBJ2-7): DVKVTQSSRYLVKRTGEKVFLECVQDMDHENMFWYRQDPGLGLRLIYFSYDVKMKEKGDIPEGYSVSREKKERFSLILESASTNQTSMYLCATRLGDYEQYFGPGTRLTVT.

V and J are TRBV9 and TRBJ1-1; D is uncertain. This CDR3 has 14 amino acids. Germline V CDR1 and CDR2: SGDLS, YYNGEE. Trimming removed 0 bases at V and 4 bases at J, with 10 bases between. The CDR3 coding sequence is TGTGCCAGCAGCGTAGTGAGCGGGCGCACTGAAGCTTTCTTT. Protein sequence: CASSVVSGRTEAFF.

This clone was seen only a few times. The V gene is TRBV19, the J gene TRBJ1-2; D may be TRBD1 (5 bases). The CDR3 loop spans 14 amino acids. The germline V gene encodes CDR1 LNHDA and CDR2 SQIVND (reference sequence). The V end lost 5 bases, the J end lost 4 bases, and 14 bases lay between the germline ends. The CDR3 sequence is CASSGGGARYGYTF. The CDR3 DNA follows: TGTGCCAGTAGTGGGGGAGGGGCCCGCTATGGCTACACCTTC.

This clone has just one count. One end of the junction varies from germline; a read error may be responsible. The J gene is TRBJ2-7, the V gene TRBV7-9; 8 bases line up with TRBD2. Germline V gene data show CDR1 as SEHNR and CDR2 as FQNEAQ (reference sequence). This CDR3 spans 19 amino acids. DNA of the CDR3: TGTTCCAGCAGCACCCGATTACGAGGGAAGGAGCGGGAGTTCTACGAGCAGTACTTC. Its protein product is CSSSTRLRGKEREFYEQYF.

The V and J genes are TRBV7-9 and TRBJ2-1; 10 bases match TRBD2. The ends lost 2 bases at V and 5 bases at J; junction bases unmatched: 9. Germline V gene lookup returns CDR1 SEHNR and CDR2 FQNEAQ (reference sequence). CDR3 length: 17 residues. This CDR3 reads CASSLYGGLAVNNEQFF. Here the CDR3 DNA reads TGTGCCAGCAGCTTATATGGCGGACTAGCGGTAAACAATGAGCAGTTCTTC. The variable domain in full, with the rest retrieved from reference TRBV7-9 and TRBJ2-1, is DTGVSQNPRHKITKRGQNVTFRCDPISEHNRLYWYRQTLGQGPEFLTYFQNEAQLEKSRLLSDRFSAERPKGSFSTLEIQRTEQGDSAMYLCASSLYGGLAVNNEQFFGPGTRLTVL.

V gene TRBV5-1 combines with J gene TRBJ2-1; no definite D call. The CDR3 length is 11 residues. Trimming took off 2 bases at V and 7 bases at J, with 4 bases between the two ends. CDR1 is SGHRS, CDR2 YFSETQ, per germline. CDR3: CASSFMNEQFF. The CDR3, as DNA: TGCGCCAGCAGCTTTATGAATGAGCAGTTCTTC.

This clone turned up a few times. The V call is TRBV5-1, the J call TRBJ2-1, with no clear D. The germline CDR1 and CDR2 sequences are SGHRS and YFSETQ. Trimming cost V 0 bases and J 3 bases, with 4 bases left between them. CDR3 size: 13 residues. The CDR3 coding sequence is TGCGCCAGCAGCTTGGACTACTACAATGAGCAGTTCTTC. Protein: CASSLDYYNEQFF. Full variable domain (missing parts from reference TRBV5-1 and TRBJ2-1): KAGVTQTPRYLIKTRGQQVTLSCSPISGHRSVSWYQQTPGQGLQFLFEYFSETQRNKGNFPGRFSGRQFSNSRSEMNVSTLELGDSALYLCASSLDYYNEQFFGPGTRLTVL.

The V call is TRBV6-1, the J call TRBJ1-5, with D unresolved. The CDR3 consists of 13 residues. The germline V and J ends were trimmed by 6 bases and 4 bases, with 10 bases remaining between them. Germline CDR1 is MNHNS and CDR2 is SASEGT. The CDR3 bases are TGTGCCAGCAGCTATTACAGAAATCAGCCCCAGCATTTT. This encodes CASSYYRNQPQHF.

The V call is TRBV11-2, the J call TRBJ2-3, with TRBD2 matching 8 bases. There are 16 residues in the CDR3. Trimming took 5 bases from V and 1 from J; bases not matched to a gene: 8. Germline lookup yields CDR1 SGHAT and CDR2 FQNNGV. CDR3 loop: CASSISGTRGTDTQYF. The DNA for the CDR3 is TGTGCCAGCAGCATATCCGGGACTAGGGGCACAGATACGCAGTATTTT.

This clone came up once. The chain uses TRBV19 and TRBJ1-1; TRBD1 is a possible D gene (5 bases). This CDR3 contains 14 residues. With 3 bases removed from V and 7 bases from J, the gap between germline ends came to 15 bases. The V gene's germline CDR1 is LNHDA and CDR2 SQIVND (reference sequence). CDR3 region: CASSIAGAGGEAFF. CDR3 sequence (DNA): TGTGCCAGTAGTATTGCCGGGGCCGGGGGTGAAGCTTTCTTT. Looking up the rest from reference TRBV19 and TRBJ1-1 gives the full variable domain: DGGITQSPKYLFRKEGQNVTLSCEQNLNHDAMYWYRQDPGQGLRLIYYSQIVNDFQKGDIAEGYSVSREKKESFPLTVTSAQKNPTAFYLCASSIAGAGGEAFFGQGTRLTVV.